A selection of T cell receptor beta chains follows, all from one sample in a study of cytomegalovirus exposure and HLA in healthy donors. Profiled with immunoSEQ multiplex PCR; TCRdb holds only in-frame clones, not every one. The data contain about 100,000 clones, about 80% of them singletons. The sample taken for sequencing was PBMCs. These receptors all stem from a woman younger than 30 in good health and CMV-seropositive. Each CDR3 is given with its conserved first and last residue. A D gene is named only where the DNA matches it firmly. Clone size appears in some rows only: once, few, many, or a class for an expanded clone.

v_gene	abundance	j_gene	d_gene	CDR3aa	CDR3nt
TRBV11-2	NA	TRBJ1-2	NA	CASGSGGGYTF	TGTGCCAGCGGGTCAGGCGGGGGCTACACCTTC
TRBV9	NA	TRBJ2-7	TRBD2	CASSAGTSGRHEQYF	TGTGCCAGCAGCGCCGGGACTAGCGGGAGGCACGAGCAGTACTTC
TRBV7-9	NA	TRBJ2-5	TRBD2	CASSLAGLGVGETQYF	TGTGCCAGCAGCTTAGCAGGACTAGGGGTTGGAGAGACCCAGTACTTC
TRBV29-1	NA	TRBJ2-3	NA	CSVVRREYTGDTQYF	TGCAGCGTTGTTCGACGGGAGTATACGGGTGATACGCAGTATTTT
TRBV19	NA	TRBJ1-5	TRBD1	CASSRDRGADQPQHF	TGTGCCAGTAGTAGGGACAGGGGGGCAGATCAGCCCCAGCATTTT
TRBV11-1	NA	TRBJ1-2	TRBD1	CASSLEGGTAYGYTF	TGTGCCAGCAGCTTAGAAGGCGGGACAGCCTATGGCTACACCTTC
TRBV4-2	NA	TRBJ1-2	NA	CASSQGVWRTF	TGTGCCAGCAGCCAAGGAGTGTGGCGGACCTTC
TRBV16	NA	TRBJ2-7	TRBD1	CASSPGQGSYEQYF	TGTGCCAGCAGCCCAGGACAGGGCTCCTACGAGCAGTACTTC
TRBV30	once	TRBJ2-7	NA	CACATALTYEQYF	TGTGCCTGCGCGACAGCATTGACCTACGAGCAGTACTTC
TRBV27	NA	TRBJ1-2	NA	CASSQAGVPNYGYTF	TGTGCCAGCAGCCAAGCAGGGGTTCCCAACTATGGCTACACCTTC
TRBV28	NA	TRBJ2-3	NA	CASSLLITDTQYF	TGTGCCAGCAGTTTACTAATCACAGATACGCAGTATTTT
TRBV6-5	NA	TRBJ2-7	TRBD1	CASRGSGTGLNEQYF	TGTGCCAGCAGGGGTTCCGGGACAGGTCTTAACGAGCAGTACTTC
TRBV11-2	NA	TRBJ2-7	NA	CASSLGPGDYEQYF	TGTGCCAGCAGCTTAGGTCCGGGGGACTACGAGCAGTACTTC